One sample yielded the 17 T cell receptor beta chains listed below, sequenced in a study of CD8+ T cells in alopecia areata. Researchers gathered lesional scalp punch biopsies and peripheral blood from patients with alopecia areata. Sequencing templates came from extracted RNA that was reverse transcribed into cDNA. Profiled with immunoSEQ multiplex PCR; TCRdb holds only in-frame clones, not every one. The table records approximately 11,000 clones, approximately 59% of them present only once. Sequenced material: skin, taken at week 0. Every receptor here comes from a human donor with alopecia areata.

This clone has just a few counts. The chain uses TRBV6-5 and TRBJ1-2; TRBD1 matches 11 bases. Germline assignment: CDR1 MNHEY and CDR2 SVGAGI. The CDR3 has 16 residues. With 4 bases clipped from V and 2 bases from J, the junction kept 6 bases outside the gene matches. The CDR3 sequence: CASSSGQGARNYGYTF. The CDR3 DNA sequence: TGTGCCAGCAGTTCCGGACAGGGGGCGAGGAACTATGGCTACACCTTC.

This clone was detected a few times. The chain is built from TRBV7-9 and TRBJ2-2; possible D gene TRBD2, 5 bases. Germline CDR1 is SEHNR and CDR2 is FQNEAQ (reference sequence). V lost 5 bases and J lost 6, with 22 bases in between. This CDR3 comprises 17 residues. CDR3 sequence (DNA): TGTGCCAGCAGCCAATACCCAAGACGAGGGTCCCCCGGGGAGCTGTTTTTT. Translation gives CASSQYPRRGSPGELFF.

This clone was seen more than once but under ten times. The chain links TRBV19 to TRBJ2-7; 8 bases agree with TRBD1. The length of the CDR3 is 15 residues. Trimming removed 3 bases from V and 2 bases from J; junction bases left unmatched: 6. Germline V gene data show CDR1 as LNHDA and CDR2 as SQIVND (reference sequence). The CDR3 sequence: CASSIEDRATYEQYF. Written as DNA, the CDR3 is TGTGCCAGTAGTATCGAGGACAGGGCCACCTACGAGCAGTACTTC. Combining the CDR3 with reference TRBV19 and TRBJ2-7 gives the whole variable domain DGGITQSPKYLFRKEGQNVTLSCEQNLNHDAMYWYRQDPGQGLRLIYYSQIVNDFQKGDIAEGYSVSREKKESFPLTVTSAQKNPTAFYLCASSIEDRATYEQYFGPGTRLTVT.

The CDR3 bases are TGTGCCAGCAGCGAGAAGGGGTGGATGAACACTGAAGCTTTCTTT. Its translation: CASSEKGWMNTEAFF. The genes are TRBV7-9 and TRBJ1-1, with a tentative D call TRBD1 (5 bases). CDR1 and CDR2 (germline): SEHNR, FQNEAQ (reference sequence). The CDR3 length is 15 residues. V lost 5 bases and J 0 bases, leaving 13 bases between the germline ends.

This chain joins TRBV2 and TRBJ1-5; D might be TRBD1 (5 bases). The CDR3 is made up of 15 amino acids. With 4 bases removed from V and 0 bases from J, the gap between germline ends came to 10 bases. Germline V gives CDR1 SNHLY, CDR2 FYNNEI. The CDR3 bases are TGTGCCAGCAGTGTATGGGGCCTTAGCAATCAGCCCCAGCATTTT. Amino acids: CASSVWGLSNQPQHF.

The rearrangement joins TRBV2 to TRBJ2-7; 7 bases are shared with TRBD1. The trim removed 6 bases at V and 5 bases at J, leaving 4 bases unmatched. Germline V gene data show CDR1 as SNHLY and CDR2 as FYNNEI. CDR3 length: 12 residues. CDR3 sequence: CASSTGTDEQYF. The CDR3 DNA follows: TGTGCCAGCAGCACCGGGACAGACGAGCAGTACTTC.

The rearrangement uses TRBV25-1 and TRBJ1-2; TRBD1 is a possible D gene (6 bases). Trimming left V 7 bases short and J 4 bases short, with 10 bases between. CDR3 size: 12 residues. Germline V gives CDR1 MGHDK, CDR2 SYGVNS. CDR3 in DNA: TGTGCCAGCACCAAAGGGGGCTATGGCTACACCTTC. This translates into CASTKGGYGYTF.

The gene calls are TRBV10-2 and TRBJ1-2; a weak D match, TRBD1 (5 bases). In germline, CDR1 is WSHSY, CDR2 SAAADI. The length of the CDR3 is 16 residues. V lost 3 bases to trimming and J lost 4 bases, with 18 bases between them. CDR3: CASSDFGGAWGYGYTF. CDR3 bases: TGCGCCAGCAGTGATTTTGGGGGAGCATGGGGCTATGGCTACACCTTC.

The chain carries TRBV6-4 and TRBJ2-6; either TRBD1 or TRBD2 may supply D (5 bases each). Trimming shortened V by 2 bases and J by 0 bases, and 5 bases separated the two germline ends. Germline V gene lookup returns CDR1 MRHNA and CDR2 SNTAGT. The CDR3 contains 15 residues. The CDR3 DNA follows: TGTGCCAGCAGTGACGGGGGCTCTGGGGCCAACGTCCTGACTTTC. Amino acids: CASSDGGSGANVLTF.

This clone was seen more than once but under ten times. CDR3 bases: TGTGCCAGCAGCTTTGCCACCGGGGAGCTGTTTTTT. Translation gives CASSFATGELFF. The chain is built from TRBV7-6 and TRBJ2-2; D remains unclear. CDR3 length: 12 residues. Germline V gene lookup returns CDR1 SGHVS and CDR2 FNYEAQ. V was shortened by 3 bases and J by 4 bases, with 3 bases between the two germline ends.

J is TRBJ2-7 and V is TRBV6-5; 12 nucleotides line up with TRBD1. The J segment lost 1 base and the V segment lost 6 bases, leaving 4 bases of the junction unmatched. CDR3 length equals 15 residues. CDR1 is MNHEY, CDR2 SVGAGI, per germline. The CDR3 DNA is TGTGCCAGCAGCTCGGGACAGGGGGCTTCCTACGAGCAGTACTTC. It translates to CASSSGQGASYEQYF.

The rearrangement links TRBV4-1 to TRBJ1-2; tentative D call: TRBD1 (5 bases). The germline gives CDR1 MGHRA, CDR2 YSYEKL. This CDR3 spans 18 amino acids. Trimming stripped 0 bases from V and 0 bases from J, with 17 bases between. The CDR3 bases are TGCGCCAGCAGCCAAGATTTTGCCAGGACATCTTCTAACTATGGCTACACCTTC. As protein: CASSQDFARTSSNYGYTF.

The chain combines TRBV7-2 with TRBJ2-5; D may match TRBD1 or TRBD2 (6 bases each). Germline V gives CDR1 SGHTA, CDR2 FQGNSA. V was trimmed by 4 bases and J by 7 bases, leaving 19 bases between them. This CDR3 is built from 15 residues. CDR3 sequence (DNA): TGTGCCAGCAGCTCCCGGGGGCTAGCAGAAGGGACCCAGTACTTC. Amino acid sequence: CASSSRGLAEGTQYF.

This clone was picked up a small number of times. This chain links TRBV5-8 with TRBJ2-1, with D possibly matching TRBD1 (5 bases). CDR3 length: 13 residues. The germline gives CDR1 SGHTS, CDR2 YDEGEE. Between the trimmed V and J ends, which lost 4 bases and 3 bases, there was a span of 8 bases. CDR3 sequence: CASSQGDYNEQFF. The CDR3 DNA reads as TGTGCCAGCAGCCAAGGGGACTACAATGAGCAGTTCTTC.

As DNA, the CDR3 is TGCGCCAGCAGCTTGTACCCGGGACAGGGGGCTCAAGAGACCCAGTACTTC. Its protein is CASSLYPGQGAQETQYF. The V gene is TRBV5-1, the J gene TRBJ2-5; 12 nucleotides align to TRBD1. Trimming cost V 1 base and J 2 bases; bases outside gene matches: 6. The CDR3 is 17 residues long. Germline CDR1 and CDR2: SGHRS and YFSETQ.

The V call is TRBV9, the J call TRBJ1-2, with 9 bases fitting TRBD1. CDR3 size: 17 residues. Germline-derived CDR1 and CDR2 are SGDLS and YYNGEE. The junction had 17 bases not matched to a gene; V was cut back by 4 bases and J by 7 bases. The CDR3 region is CASSSSGAGQGMGGYTF. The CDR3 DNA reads TGTGCCAGCAGCTCCAGTGGTGCGGGACAGGGAATGGGTGGCTACACCTTC.

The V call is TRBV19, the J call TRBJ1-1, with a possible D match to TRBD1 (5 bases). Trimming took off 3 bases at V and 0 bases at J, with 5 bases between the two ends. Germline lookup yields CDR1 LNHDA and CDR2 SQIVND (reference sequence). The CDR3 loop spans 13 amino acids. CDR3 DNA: TGTGCCAGTAGTATGACAGTGAACACTGAAGCTTTCTTT. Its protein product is CASSMTVNTEAFF.